A selection of T cell receptor beta chains follows, all from one sample in a study of T cells in localized non-small cell lung cancer. Assay: immunoSEQ multiplex PCR; the TCRdb copy retains only in-frame clones and omits some. Found here are 31,000 or so clones, roughly 77% of them singletons; the top ten hold more than 15%. The sequenced sample was peripheral blood, obtained before any cancer treatment. The origin of the receptors is a male donor aged 60 or over with stage III squamous cell lung carcinoma. The CDR3 runs from the conserved cysteine through the conserved F or W. Fields, in order: V gene, J gene, D gene, clone size, CDR3 protein, CDR3 DNA. D genes are given only for firm matches. Not every row has a clone size; where given, it reads once, few, many or a size class.

TRBV30	TRBJ1-1	.	.	CAYGTWTGRNTEAFF	TGTGCCTACGGGACATGGACGGGTCGGAACACTGAAGCTTTCTTT
TRBV7-9	TRBJ1-1	.	.	CASIQGGGRTEAFF	TGTGCCAGCATCCAAGGGGGGGGGAGGACTGAAGCTTTCTTT
TRBV28	TRBJ1-4	TRBD1	once	CASSLGGTANEKLFF	TGTGCCAGCAGTTTAGGGGGGACAGCTAATGAAAAACTGTTTTTT
TRBV10-2	TRBJ2-7	TRBD2	.	CASTPRSSGMSYEQYF	TGCGCCAGCACCCCCCGTAGTAGCGGGATGTCCTACGAGCAGTACTTC
TRBV2	TRBJ1-1	.	.	CATGGGSGMNTEAFF	TGTGCCACCGGGGGTGGCAGCGGTATGAACACTGAAGCTTTCTTT
TRBV7-4	TRBJ2-7	TRBD1	.	CASSLGASGTGAFYEQYF	TGTGCCAGCAGCTTGGGAGCATCCGGGACAGGGGCTTTCTACGAGCAGTACTTC
TRBV6-1	TRBJ1-1	.	.	CASSDILGGATEAFF	TGTGCCAGCAGTGATATTTTGGGGGGAGCCACTGAAGCTTTCTTT
TRBV9	TRBJ2-7	.	few	CASSGNAVAGGYEQYF	TGTGCCAGCAGCGGAAACGCTGTGGCAGGGGGGTACGAGCAGTACTTC
TRBV5-1	TRBJ1-3	.	once	CASSFDSYSGNTIYF	TGCGCCAGCAGCTTTGACAGCTACTCTGGAAACACCATATATTTT
TRBV7-9	TRBJ2-1	.	.	CASRFWPRSGEQFF	TGTGCCAGCAGGTTTTGGCCCCGATCCGGTGAGCAGTTCTTC
TRBV7-2	TRBJ2-5	TRBD2	.	CASSLRTSGRAGQETQYF	TGTGCCAGCAGCTTAAGGACTAGCGGGAGGGCGGGACAAGAGACCCAGTACTTC
TRBV5-8	TRBJ1-1	.	.	CASSSNPGLTNTEAFF	TGTGCCAGCAGCTCTAACCCGGGCCTCACCAACACTGAAGCTTTCTTT
TRBV27	TRBJ2-1	.	.	CASSFTAPTGDEQFF	TGTGCCAGCAGTTTTACGGCACCGACTGGGGATGAGCAGTTCTTC
TRBV18	TRBJ2-6	.	.	CASSPSRPGANVLTF	TGTGCCAGCTCACCTTCCCGGCCTGGGGCCAACGTCCTGACTTTC
TRBV6-6	TRBJ1-6	.	.	CASSRDKGYSPLHF	TGTGCCAGCAGTCGGGACAAGGGATATTCACCCCTCCACTTT
TRBV28	TRBJ2-7	.	.	CASRTGQAPYEQYF	TGTGCCAGCAGGACGGGGCAGGCCCCCTACGAGCAGTACTTC
TRBV6-4	TRBJ1-2	.	.	CASSELGPEDYGYTF	TGTGCCAGCAGTGAGTTGGGCCCCGAAGACTATGGCTACACCTTC
TRBV6-5	TRBJ2-5	.	few	CASSYGGAEEETQYF	TGTGCCAGCAGTTACGGGGGGGCCGAAGAAGAGACCCAGTACTTC
TRBV6-5	TRBJ1-2	.	.	CASRKRGGRSEGYTF	TGTGCCAGCAGGAAACGGGGGGGTAGATCGGAGGGCTACACCTTC
TRBV18	TRBJ2-7	TRBD1	.	CASSAGGSSTSYEQYF	TGTGCCAGCTCCGCAGGGGGCAGTTCGACCTCCTACGAGCAGTACTTC
TRBV2	TRBJ1-5	.	.	CASHQVSYQPQHF	TGTGCCAGCCATCAGGTATCTTATCAGCCCCAGCATTTT
TRBV18	TRBJ1-5	.	.	CASSPGGSQPQHF	TGTGCCAGCTCACCAGGGGGGTCTCAGCCCCAGCATTTT
TRBV6-5	TRBJ1-6	.	.	CASSYLTQAPLHF	TGTGCCAGCAGTTACCTGACACAGGCCCCCCTCCACTTT
TRBV5-4	TRBJ2-2	.	.	CASSASMNTGELFF	TGTGCCAGCAGCGCGTCGATGAACACCGGGGAGCTGTTTTTT
TRBV5-1	TRBJ2-1	.	few	CASSLATGFGNEQFF	TGCGCCAGCAGCTTGGCTACAGGTTTTGGAAATGAGCAGTTCTTC
TRBV7-2	TRBJ2-2	.	.	CASSPGLRKAGELFF	TGTGCCAGCTCCCCGGGCCTCCGGAAGGCCGGGGAGCTGTTTTTT
TRBV4-3	TRBJ2-1	TRBD2	.	CASSGLGGGSYNEQFF	TGCGCCAGCAGTGGGTTGGGCGGGGGATCCTACAATGAGCAGTTCTTC
TRBV2	TRBJ1-2	.	few	CASSEGRDGYTF	TGTGCCAGCAGTGAAGGAAGGGATGGCTACACCTTC
TRBV7-9	TRBJ2-1	.	.	CASSLGGSYNEQFF	TGTGCCAGCAGCTTAGGAGGCTCCTACAATGAGCAGTTCTTC
TRBV13	TRBJ2-3	.	few	CASSLLPDTQYF	TGTGCCAGCAGCTTACTTCCGGACACGCAGTATTTT
TRBV18	TRBJ2-3	.	few	CASSERMDTQYF	TGTGCCAGCTCAGAAAGGATGGATACGCAGTATTTT
TRBV7-3	TRBJ1-2	.	.	CASSSPLGYGYTF	TGTGCCAGCAGCTCTCCCTTGGGCTATGGCTACACCTTC
TRBV7-9	TRBJ2-1	.	.	CASSADFPRLHSYNEQFF	TGTGCCAGCAGCGCGGACTTCCCAAGACTTCACTCCTACAATGAGCAGTTCTTC